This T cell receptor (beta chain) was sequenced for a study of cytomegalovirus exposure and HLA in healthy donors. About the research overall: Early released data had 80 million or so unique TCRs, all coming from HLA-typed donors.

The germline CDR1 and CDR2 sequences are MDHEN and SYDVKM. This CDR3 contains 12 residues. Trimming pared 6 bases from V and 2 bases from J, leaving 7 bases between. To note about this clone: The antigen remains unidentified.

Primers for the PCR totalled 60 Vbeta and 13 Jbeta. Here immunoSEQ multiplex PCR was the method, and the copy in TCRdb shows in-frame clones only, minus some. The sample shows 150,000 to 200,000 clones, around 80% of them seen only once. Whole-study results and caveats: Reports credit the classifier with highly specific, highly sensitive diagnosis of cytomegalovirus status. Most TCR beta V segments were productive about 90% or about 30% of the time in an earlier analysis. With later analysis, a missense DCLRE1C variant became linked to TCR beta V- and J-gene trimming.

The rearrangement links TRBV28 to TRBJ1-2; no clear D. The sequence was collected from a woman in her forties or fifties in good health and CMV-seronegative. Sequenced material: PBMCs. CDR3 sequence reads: CASSPRNYGYTF. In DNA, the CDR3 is TGTGCCAGCAGCCCTCGGAACTATGGCTACACCTTC.